This T cell receptor beta chain comes out of a study of cytomegalovirus exposure and HLA in healthy donors (dated by TCRdb to 2015 to 2018). About the investigation overall: In an earlier analysis of around 540 of the donors, around 300 Gb of sequence data and approximately 100 million unique TCR beta sequences from roughly 190 million T cells were reported. An early release covering about 600 HLA-typed donors comprised 300 to 350 gigabases of sequencing data and around 80 million unique TCR sequences. Of the roughly 410 genotyped donors, over 80% were placed in the genetic ancestry cluster associated with self-reported Caucasian donors. The aim of the study was to test whether cataloging public T cell receptors could identify signatures of past pathogen exposure. The T cell repertoires of around 730 subjects were profiled by immunosequencing and related to cytomegalovirus serostatus. A separate validation cohort of roughly 110 different subjects was used in addition to the approximately 610-subject first cohort. To predict cytomegalovirus infection status, the study combined high-throughput TCR immunosequencing, statistical association of individual TCRs with disease status, and machine learning. A later analysis re-analyzed previously published TCR beta repertoires from 650 to 800 donors and added high-resolution HLA genotyping to study TCR occurrence patterns. Rather than drawing on any new phenotypic data, the later analysis identified candidate immune exposures from TCR beta sequences and the way those sequences occurred across donors. An earlier analysis of around 540 of the donors applied high-throughput TCR beta sequencing to assess whether each TCR beta V gene segment acted as functional or pseudogenic. Donor age, sex, ethnicity and CMV serostatus were compiled alongside the repertoire data. Genome-wide SNP genotypes for about 65% of the roughly 670 donors were used in a later genetic analysis, which treated that subset as a discovery cohort. Every discovery cohort repertoire had been produced on one sequencing platform. HLA typing covered class I and class II loci at four-digit resolution. The number of typed donors differed by locus: roughly 629-640 for A, B, C, DRB1 and DQB1; 500 to 550 for DQA1; roughly 600 for DPA1; and roughly 470 for DPB1. Roughly 5 DR-DQ haplotypes were handled as single units for association and clustering, since linkage in the cohort was strong. Across about 380 genotyped donors of the cohort, an average of approximately 200,000 unique TCR beta nucleotide sequences per donor were sequenced, and roughly a sixth of those sequences were non-productive.

Study-level results and caveats: Sequencing depth was assumed to be roughly uniform across donors in the presence/absence analyses, though that assumption may not hold. HLA typing was unavailable for some donors at each locus, so association tests used only the typed subset. Most TCR sequences were observed very rarely across donors, whereas some public TCRs were present in many individuals. A further reported finding was that TCR beta sequences accurately predicted the HLA-A and HLA-B alleles for most subjects in the first cohort. The classifier was reported to diagnose cytomegalovirus status with high specificity and sensitivity in both the original cohort and the validation cohort. When HLA alleles, especially DR and DQ, strongly co-occurred, attributing TCR associations to individual alleles was difficult. In vitro tests confirmed that three of the cytomegalovirus-associated TCR beta chains recognize cytomegalovirus antigens. A total of 150 to 200 TCR beta chains were listed by the study as associated with cytomegalovirus. CMV serostatus was the only immune exposure information available for the cohort. The authors suggested that the approach could potentially be generalized to other disease states and immunological phenotypes. Because counts were too low, more than 15 rarely observed V segments, including chromosome 9 orphons, were excluded from the earlier analysis of around 640 of the donors. Because the 87-base-pair reads could not distinguish some IMGT-functional V segments, including TRBV6-2 and TRBV6-3, those segments were excluded. A group of highly shared sequence variants was considered likely to be a technical artifact of the sequencing pipeline. According to a later analysis, most CMV-associated TCR beta chains appeared to be HLA-restricted, and the HLA associations seemed to be driven largely by CMV exposure. A later analysis associated 15,000 to 20,000 TCR beta sequences with specific HLA alleles at a false discovery rate of 0.05. This cohort had only TCR beta chains sequenced, and the lack of alpha or paired-chain data limited which features could be detected. A later analysis found that TCR association rates varied across HLA loci, with DRB1 alleles showing the most associated TCRs and HLA-C alleles the fewest. Correlated functional status among segregating V segments might be attributable to linkage disequilibrium, but an unknown experimental factor could not be ruled out. According to a later genetic analysis, donors in an Asian-associated ancestry cluster had fewer N-insertions in productive TCRs than the roughly 670-donor mean. An association between a missense DCLRE1C variant and V-gene and J-gene trimming of TCR beta chains was found in a later genetic analysis and replicated in an independent cohort. Several of the top co-occurrence clusters appeared to be linked to parvovirus B19, influenza, CMV and Epstein-Barr virus, according to a later analysis. In an earlier analysis of around 600 of the donors, most TCR beta V segments appeared in productive rearrangements about 87% or about 30% of the time, broadly matching IMGT annotations. In a later analysis, HLA-associated TCR beta chains showed more clonal expansion and lower generation probabilities than non-associated chains that were equally common.

In total, around 600 healthy bone marrow donors made up the cohort. Cohort members were all nominally healthy when sampled, although unrecorded immune exposures were likely present. The donor was CMV seropositive and was included in the group of some 290 seropositive cohort members. A peripheral blood sample was collected from each donor, and TCR beta sequencing was performed on peripheral blood mononuclear cells. Genomic DNA was extracted from the blood cell samples with the Qiagen DNeasy Blood Extraction Kit. Library method: the immunoSEQ multiplex PCR assay. For the multiplex PCR, a mixture combining 60 forward primers for TCR Vbeta segments and 13 reverse primers for TCR Jbeta segments was used. The CDR3 region of rearranged TCR beta genes was amplified from genomic DNA by a multiplex PCR assay. The Illumina HiSeq System was used to sequence the amplified TCR beta libraries as 87-base-pair reads. Concerning the study's data processing: A later analysis tallied around 87 million unique TCR beta chains across the 666 repertoires, and around 12 million of those chains were shared by two or more donors. Raw reads were error-corrected and collapsed into unique sequences by a nearest-neighbor algorithm in which closely related sequences were merged to remove PCR and sequencing errors. Alignment of CDR3 sequences to IMGT reference sequences was used to assign V, D and J gene segments. For a sequence to be retained, a match of at least six nucleotides to both a V gene segment and a J gene segment was required. Rearrangements were classified as productive when the CDR3 lacked stop codons and remained in frame with V and J, and all other rearrangements were classified as non-productive. CDR3 was defined according to IMGT convention as the region running from the second conserved V-encoded cysteine to the conserved J-encoded phenylalanine. In an earlier analysis of around 600 of the donors, sequences lacking an unambiguous match to a single V gene segment were excluded. An earlier analysis of several hundred of the donors called V segments functional above 56.7% productive rearrangements and segregating when the between-donor standard deviation exceeded 5%. A statistical classification framework was developed to diagnose cytomegalovirus status using the catalog of TCR beta chain sequences. A later analysis assigned V and J genes by comparing TCR nucleotide sequences with IMGT/GENE-DB human TR gene sequences. A later analysis assigned CDR3 sequences and most-parsimonious VDJ recombination scenarios with the TCRdist pipeline. A later analysis defined each TCR beta chain by its CDR3 amino acid sequence plus V-gene family, and excluded reads lacking a unique V-gene family. To address suspected cross-contamination and a sequencing artifact, a later analysis removed 592 highly shared, low-generation-probability nucleotide sequences. In a later analysis, a clonal expansion index for each public chain was calculated from normalized within-repertoire ranks of inferred template counts. In a later analysis, generation probabilities were computed using a VDJ recombination model fitted to out-of-frame rearrangements, and the results were checked against IGoR. A later analysis scored TCR-TCR, TCR-HLA and TCR-CMV co-occurrence with hypergeometric tests, applying a repertoire-size bias correction to TCR pairs. In a later analysis, false discovery rates were estimated by permuting HLA or CMV assignments 20 times. In a later analysis, co-occurring TCRs were grouped with DBSCAN, and TCRdist sequence similarity was added when clustering was performed within HLA-allele-positive subsets. For co-occurrence clustering, repertoires with fewer than 30,000 or more than 120,000 public chains were excluded, along with five repertoires with anomalous nucleotide sharing. This is the immuneACCESS table as TCRdb keeps it, with only in-frame sequences that have V and J called. A part of the clones is gone; compared with another copy, unresolved V genes explain less than half, and the rest is unexplained. V, J and clone size derive from that table, while D and trimming were established from the DNA sequence. The table for this sample lists about 200,000 clones. More than 0.95% of the sample rests with the top ten.

Trimming at the junction amounts to 3 bases on V and 1 base on J, and the germline ends lie 12 bases apart. According to the germline V gene (reference sequence), CDR1 reads SGHNT and CDR2 reads YYREEE. The CDR3 sequence holds 15 residues, the cysteine and phenylalanine included. The kept DNA is CDR3 alone, 45 bases in frame from the first base. Turning to this clone: Its cognate antigen has yet to be identified.

The TCR originated in a girl aged 2 to 9 in good health and CMV-seropositive. Source material: PBMCs. The rearrangement combines TRBV5-4 with TRBJ2-3, with TRBD1 as a weak D call on 5 bases. The CDR3 reads CASSSLGAGTDTQYF. The DNA sequence follows: TGTGCCAGCAGCTCCTTAGGGGCGGGCACAGATACGCAGTATTTT.